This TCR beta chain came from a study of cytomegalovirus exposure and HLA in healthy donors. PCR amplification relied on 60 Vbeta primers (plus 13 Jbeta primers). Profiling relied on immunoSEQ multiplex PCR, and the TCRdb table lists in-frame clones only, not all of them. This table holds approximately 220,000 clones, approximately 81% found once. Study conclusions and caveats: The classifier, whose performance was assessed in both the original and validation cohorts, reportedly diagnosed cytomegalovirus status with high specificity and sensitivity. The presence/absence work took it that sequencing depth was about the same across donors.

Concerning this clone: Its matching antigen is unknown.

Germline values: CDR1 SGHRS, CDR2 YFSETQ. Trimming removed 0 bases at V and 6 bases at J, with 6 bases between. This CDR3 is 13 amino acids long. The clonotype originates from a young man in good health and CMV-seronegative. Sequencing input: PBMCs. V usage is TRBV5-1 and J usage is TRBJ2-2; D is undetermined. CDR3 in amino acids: CASSLAMSGELFF. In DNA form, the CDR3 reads TGCGCCAGCAGCTTGGCTATGTCCGGGGAGCTGTTTTTT.